The clone carrying this TCR beta chain was observed a handful of times. Its target is not known. TCRdb reprocessed the reads via MiXCR and lists one record per CDR3 protein. The sample includes tens of thousands of distinct CDR3 sequences, about 18% seen only once; the top ten take approximately 25%. The CDR3 sequence is 18 residues long. Germline CDR1 and CDR2: LGHNT and FRNRAP. Trimming left V 1 base short and J 4 bases short, with 21 bases between. This sample is part of a study of T cell repertoires in cytomegalovirus infection. The study's findings and limits: Adding up the frequency of public TCR beta families identified people who carried CMV plus the relevant HLA. HLA-C-restricted CMV-specific TCR beta clonotypes were dominant in the ex vivo response.

The sequencing used CD8+ T cells from cultured PBMCs, collected from culture after CMV antigen stimulation. This receptor was obtained from a human donor in good health (CMV status not recorded). Some clones in this sample may be carry-over from other donors' samples. The chain couples TRBV12-5 to TRBJ2-3, with TRBD1 as a possible D gene (5 bases). The CDR3 nucleotides read TGTGCTAGTGGTTTGGCTCGTACAGGCACGCCAGGCGCAGATACGCAGTATTTT. As protein: CASGLARTGTPGADTQYF. Using reference TRBV12-5 and TRBJ2-3 for the parts outside the CDR3, the full variable domain is DARVTQTPRHKVTEMGQEVTMRCQPILGHNTVFWYRQTMMQGLELLAYFRNRAPLDDSGMPKDRFSAEMPDATLATLKIQPSEPRDSAVYFCASGLARTGTPGADTQYFGPGTRLTVL.